This TCR beta chain was obtained from a study of spatial heterogeneity in lung cancer. TCRdb recomputed calls from the 5' RACE reads with MiXCR, one row per CDR3 protein. Of around 27,000 distinct CDR3 sequences listed, 5% to 5.5% are singletons. This clonotype was observed many times. Germline CDR1 and CDR2: SGHNT and YYREEE (reference sequence). V was cut by 3 bases and J by 3 bases, with 10 bases left in between. This CDR3 region has 14 residues. Time point specified: blood at routine non-recurrence follow-up after resection. The TCR was taken from a female donor with early-stage non-small cell lung cancer. The J gene is TRBJ2-1, the V gene TRBV5-4; D remains unclear. The sequencing here drew on PBMCs, taken at follow-up. CDR3 loop: CASSSAGLYNEQFF. CDR3 nucleotides: TGTGCCAGCAGCTCCGCCGGGCTCTACAATGAGCAGTTCTTC.